A selection of T cell receptor beta chains follows, all from one sample in a study of CD8 T cell repertoires and HIV-1 epitope variants. The data were produced by immunoSEQ multiplex PCR, yet TCRdb's version contains in-frame clones alone and is incomplete. The sample consists of 4,500 to 6,000 clones, over 60% of them appearing once. What these receptors recognize is not known. The sample taken for sequencing was cultured CD8+ T cells derived from PBMCs. These receptors were obtained from a male donor with HIV. CDR3s include the opening cysteine and the closing phenylalanine or tryptophan. Each record gives: J gene, clone size, V gene, D gene, CDR3 protein, CDR3 DNA. D genes are given only for firm matches. Clone size appears in some rows only: once, few, many, or a class for an expanded clone.

TRBJ1-1,NA,TRBV27,NA,CASSLSGVATEAFF,TGTGCCAGCAGTTTATCCGGTGTCGCCACTGAAGCTTTCTTT
TRBJ2-1,NA,TRBV11-1,NA,CASSLARLARNEQFF,TGTGCCAGCAGCTTAGCTAGGCTAGCGAGGAATGAGCAGTTCTTC
TRBJ1-2,NA,TRBV28,NA,CASVGTVNYGYTF,TGTGCCAGCGTAGGGACGGTTAACTATGGCTACACCTTC
TRBJ1-5,NA,TRBV5-6,NA,CASRRKGSNQPQHF,TGTGCCAGCAGGCGGAAGGGGAGCAATCAGCCCCAGCATTTT
TRBJ2-3,NA,TRBV29-1,TRBD1,CSAWGKDRGLDTQYF,TGCAGCGCTTGGGGTAAAGACAGGGGGCTGGATACGCAGTATTTT
TRBJ2-1,NA,TRBV7-6,NA,CASSGGGRGLDNEQFF,TGTGCCAGCAGCGGGGGGGGCAGGGGGCTCGACAATGAGCAGTTCTTC
TRBJ2-7,few,TRBV7-9,TRBD1,CASTTWDRYEQYF,TGTGCCAGCACCACTTGGGACAGATACGAGCAGTACTTC
TRBJ1-4,NA,TRBV13,NA,CASSDKGEKLFF,TGTGCCAGCAGCGATAAAGGAGAAAAACTGTTTTTT
TRBJ2-1,NA,TRBV7-2,TRBD1,CASSLRPLTGTGGDEQFF,TGTGCCAGCAGCTTAAGGCCGTTGACCGGGACAGGGGGCGATGAGCAGTTCTTC
TRBJ1-5,NA,TRBV5-5,TRBD1,CASSFQGADQPQHF,TGTGCCAGCAGCTTCCAGGGGGCTGATCAGCCCCAGCATTTT
TRBJ2-1,once,TRBV11-2,TRBD1,CASSFRDRGLDEQFF,TGTGCCAGCAGCTTTCGCGACAGGGGGCTGGATGAGCAGTTCTTC
TRBJ1-2,NA,TRBV5-5,TRBD1,CASSLAVITGGVYGYTF,TGTGCCAGCAGCTTGGCCGTCATCACAGGGGGCGTCTATGGCTACACCTTC
TRBJ2-1,NA,TRBV5-6,NA,CASSSRPNEQFF,TGTGCCAGCAGCTCCAGACCGAATGAGCAGTTCTTC
TRBJ2-1,NA,TRBV29-1,TRBD2,CSVEASGSGNEQFF,TGCAGCGTTGAGGCTAGCGGGAGCGGGAATGAGCAGTTCTTC
TRBJ1-4,NA,TRBV15,TRBD1,CATSRGGQGGEKLFF,TGTGCCACCAGCAGAGGAGGACAGGGGGGTGAAAAACTGTTTTTT
TRBJ1-2,NA,TRBV5-6,TRBD1,CASSGTGTGGSYGYTF,TGTGCCAGCAGCGGAACCGGGACAGGGGGCAGCTATGGCTACACCTTC
TRBJ1-6,NA,TRBV7-2,TRBD1,CASSAQGNGNSPLHF,TGTGCCAGCAGCGCACAGGGGAACGGTAATTCACCCCTCCACTTT